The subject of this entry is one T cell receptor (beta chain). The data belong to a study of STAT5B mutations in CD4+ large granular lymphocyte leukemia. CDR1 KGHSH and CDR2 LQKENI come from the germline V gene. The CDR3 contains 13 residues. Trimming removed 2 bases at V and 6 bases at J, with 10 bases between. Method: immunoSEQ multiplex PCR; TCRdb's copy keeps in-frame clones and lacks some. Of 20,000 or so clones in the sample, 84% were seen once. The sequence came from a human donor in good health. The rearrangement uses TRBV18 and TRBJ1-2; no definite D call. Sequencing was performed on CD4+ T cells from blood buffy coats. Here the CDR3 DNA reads TGTGCCAGCTCACCAGAGCAGGAAGATGGCTACACCTTC. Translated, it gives CASSPEQEDGYTF.